A selection of T cell receptor beta chains follows, all from one sample in a study of post-analysis software for immune sequencing data. From the PCR reads, TCRdb called clonotypes with MiXCR, one entry per CDR3 protein. The sample consists of 400,000 to 500,000 distinct CDR3 sequences, 39% of them appearing once. Source material: blood. The receptor set was obtained from a girl aged 2-10 years with multiple sclerosis. The CDR3 runs from the conserved cysteine through the conserved F or W. The D gene is left open where the match is weak. Clone size is shown for a subset of rows, as once, few, many or a class of expanded clone.

CDR3 DNA: TGCAGTGCTAGACCGGGACACCCAAACACTGAAGCTTTCTTT; CDR3 protein: CSARPGHPNTEAFF; clone size: few; D gene: -; J gene: TRBJ1-1; V gene: TRBV20-1
CDR3 DNA: TGTGCCAGCAGAAGGGACTACCCCACAGATACGCAGTATTTT; CDR3 protein: CASRRDYPTDTQYF; clone size: few; D gene: TRBD2; J gene: TRBJ2-3; V gene: TRBV28
CDR3 DNA: TGTGCCAGCAGTCCTTTAACTAGCGGTAGCACAGATACGCAGTATTTT; CDR3 protein: CASSPLTSGSTDTQYF; clone size: few; D gene: TRBD2; J gene: TRBJ2-3; V gene: TRBV6-5
CDR3 DNA: TGTGCCAGCAGCCGGGGACAGCTCGAATGGGAAGGCTACACCTTC; CDR3 protein: CASSRGQLEWEGYTF; clone size: -; D gene: TRBD1; J gene: TRBJ1-2; V gene: TRBV13
CDR3 DNA: TGTGCCAGCAGCCGCCGGGCCCTTAGGGAGCAGTTCTTC; CDR3 protein: CASSRRALREQFF; clone size: -; D gene: -; J gene: TRBJ2-1; V gene: TRBV7-9
CDR3 DNA: TGTGCCAGCAGCCTAGACCTTCGCATGGGGCTAGCGGGAGTAGCGGACAATGAGCAGTTCTTC; CDR3 protein: CASSLDLRMGLAGVADNEQFF; clone size: -; D gene: TRBD2; J gene: TRBJ2-1; V gene: TRBV4-2
CDR3 DNA: TGCGCCAGCAGCCAAGTGGGTAGCCCCGAGCAGTACTTC; CDR3 protein: CASSQVGSPEQYF; clone size: -; D gene: -; J gene: TRBJ2-7; V gene: TRBV4-1
CDR3 DNA: TGTGCCAGCAGTGCTACGTTGAGGGGGACGGATACGCAGTATTTT; CDR3 protein: CASSATLRGTDTQYF; clone size: -; D gene: -; J gene: TRBJ2-3; V gene: TRBV27
CDR3 DNA: TGCGCCAGCAGCTTGGGGGACACCCGAAGGGAGACCCAGTACTTC; CDR3 protein: CASSLGDTRRETQYF; clone size: -; D gene: -; J gene: TRBJ2-5; V gene: TRBV5-1
CDR3 DNA: TGCAGTGCTAGTTATCCTCGGAGCTCCTACGAGCAGTACTTC; CDR3 protein: CSASYPRSSYEQYF; clone size: -; D gene: -; J gene: TRBJ2-7; V gene: TRBV20-1